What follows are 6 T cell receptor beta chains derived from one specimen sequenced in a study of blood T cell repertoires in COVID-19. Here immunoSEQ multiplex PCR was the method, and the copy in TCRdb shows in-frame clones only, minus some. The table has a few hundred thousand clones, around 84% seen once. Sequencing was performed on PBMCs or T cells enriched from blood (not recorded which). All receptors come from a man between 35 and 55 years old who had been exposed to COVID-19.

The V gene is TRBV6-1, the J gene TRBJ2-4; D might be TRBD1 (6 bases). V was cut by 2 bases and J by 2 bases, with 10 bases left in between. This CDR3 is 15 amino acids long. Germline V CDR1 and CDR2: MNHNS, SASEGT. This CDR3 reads CASSETGSSKNIQYF. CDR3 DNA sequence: TGTGCCAGCAGTGAAACAGGGTCATCCAAAAACATTCAGTACTTC.

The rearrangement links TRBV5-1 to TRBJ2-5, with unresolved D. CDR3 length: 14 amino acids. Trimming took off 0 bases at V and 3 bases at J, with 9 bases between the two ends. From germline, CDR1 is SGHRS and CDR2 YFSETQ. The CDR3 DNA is TGCGCCAGCAGCTTGGCCGTACAGAAAGAGACCCAGTACTTC. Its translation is CASSLAVQKETQYF.

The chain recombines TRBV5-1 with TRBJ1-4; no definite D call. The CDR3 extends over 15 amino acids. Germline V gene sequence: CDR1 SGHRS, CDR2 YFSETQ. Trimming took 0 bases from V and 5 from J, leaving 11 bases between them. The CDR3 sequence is CASSLGWQENEKLFF. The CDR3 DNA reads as TGCGCCAGCAGCTTGGGTTGGCAAGAAAATGAAAAACTGTTTTTT.

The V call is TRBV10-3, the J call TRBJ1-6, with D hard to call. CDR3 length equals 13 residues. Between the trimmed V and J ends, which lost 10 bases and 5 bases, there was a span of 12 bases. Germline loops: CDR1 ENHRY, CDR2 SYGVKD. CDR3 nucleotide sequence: TGTGCCACCGGCAGGAATAATAATTCACCCCTCCACTTT. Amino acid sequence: CATGRNNNSPLHF.

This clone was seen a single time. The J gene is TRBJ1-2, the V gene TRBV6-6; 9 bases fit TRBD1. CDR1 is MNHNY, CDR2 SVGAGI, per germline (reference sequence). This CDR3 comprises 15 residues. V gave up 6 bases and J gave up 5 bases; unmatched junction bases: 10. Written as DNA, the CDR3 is TGTGCCAGCAGATTGGGGACAGGGAAATCGTATGGCTACACCTTC. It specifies CASRLGTGKSYGYTF.

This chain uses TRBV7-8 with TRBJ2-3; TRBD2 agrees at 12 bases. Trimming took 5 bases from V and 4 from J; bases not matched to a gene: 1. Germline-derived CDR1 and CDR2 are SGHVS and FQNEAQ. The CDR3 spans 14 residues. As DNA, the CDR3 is TGTGCCAGCAGCCCTAGCGGGAGGGCAGATACGCAGTATTTT. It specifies CASSPSGRADTQYF.